This TCR beta chain was retrieved from a study of CD8+CD57+ T cells in acquired aplastic anemia (dated by TCRdb to the late 2010s). Notes on the research overall: Extracted DNA from sorted CD4+ and CD8+ cells averaged around 2.9 ug, ranging from roughly 0.19 to 27.4 ug. For healthy donor samples, the average read count was approximately 10 million for CD4+ cells and 11 million to 14 million for CD8+ cells.

The study deep-sequenced TCR repertoires of sorted CD4+ and CD8+ blood T cells from severe aplastic anemia patients and healthy subjects. Ficoll-Paque density gradient centrifugation was used to isolate peripheral blood mononuclear cells. CD4+ and CD8+ T cells were sorted by FACS or magnetic beads before DNA extraction. Profiling of TCR beta VDJ combinations and CDR3 sequences used genomic DNA as the template. TCR repertoire sequencing was run on an Illumina HiSeq 2000. Processing in the source paper ran as follows. TRBV/TRBJ rearrangement plots, CDR3 size and DJ length profiles, and Simpson's diversity index were used to evaluate the repertoires. The immunodominant clone was defined as the most abundant DNA sequence in deep sequencing data. CDR3 amino acid sequences were screened for sharing across subjects and compared with published repertoires and the VDJdb database. Using fastp trimming at Q25 and MiXCR clonotype assembly, TCRdb reanalyzed the public sequencing data and kept in-frame beta chains. Rows are combined by CDR3 protein, so each entry shows the most common genes and DNA. TCRdb assigned the V and J calls; the authors' analysis was not used. A total of about 190,000 distinct CDR3 sequences appear in this sample, roughly half of them only once. 16% of the sample lies in the top ten.

Beyond this particular receptor, the publication reports: Nearly 30 CD8+ CDR3 sequences were found in both patients and controls but appeared to be highly expressed in patients and within the immunodominant clones of the patients. CD8+ Simpson's diversity did not differ significantly between patients and healthy controls (P=0.060).

CDR1 ENHRY and CDR2 SYGVKD are derived from the germline V gene. Trimming takes 4 bases off V and 4 bases off J; junction bases not matched to a gene: 5. Inclusive of the bounding cysteine and phenylalanine, the CDR3 is 15 residues long. Of all the DNA, just the CDR3 is kept, 45 bases in frame from base 1. As to this clonotype: It has no known antigen specificity. No per-base quality is available; no much larger clone lies one base away.

The receptor was isolated from a human donor in good health, serving as a control. Recombination joined TRBV10-3 with TRBJ2-7, with 12 junctional bases fitting TRBD1. The sequenced material came from sorted CD4+, CD8+, or CD8+CD57+ T cells (not recorded which) from PBMCs. The DNA sequence is TGTGCCATCAGTGCAGGGACAGGGGGCTCGTACGAGCAGTACTTC. Its protein product is CAISAGTGGSYEQYF.